These 29 T cell receptor beta chains came from one sample sequenced in a study of blood T cell repertoires in COVID-19. Assay used: immunoSEQ multiplex PCR; TCRdb lists only in-frame clones, some missing. The table includes more than 250,000 clones, around 88% detected once. The sequencing sample was made of peripheral blood. The origin of the receptors is a woman between 50 and 59 years old with acute or convalescent COVID-19.

This clone was found once. The V and J genes are TRBV13 and TRBJ2-2; TRBD2 matches at 10 bases. V dropped 3 bases and J dropped 7; count of bases not matched to a gene: 8. The CDR3 has 16 amino acids. Germline lookup yields CDR1 PRHDT and CDR2 FYEKMQ (reference sequence). CDR3 protein: CASSLQLAGTGGELFF. CDR3 DNA sequence: TGTGCCAGCAGCTTGCAACTAGCGGGGACCGGCGGGGAGCTGTTTTTT.

The rearrangement joins TRBV7-8 to TRBJ2-7; TRBD2 matches 9 bases. Germline V gene lookup returns CDR1 SGHVS and CDR2 FQNEAQ. Trimming cost V 5 bases and J 5 bases; bases outside gene matches: 7. This CDR3 region has 14 residues. Here the CDR3 reads CASSLSGRWNEQYF. The CDR3, as DNA: TGTGCCAGCAGCCTTAGCGGGAGATGGAACGAGCAGTACTTC.

The chain recombines TRBV9 with TRBJ1-1; 11 positions match TRBD1. The length of the CDR3 is 15 residues. Losses at the gene ends were 3 bases for V and 5 bases for J; bases not matched to a gene: 6. Germline CDR1 and CDR2: SGDLS and YYNGEE. The CDR3 bases are TGTGCCAGCAGCGAGTGGGACAGGGGGTGGACTGAAGCTTTCTTT. Translation: CASSEWDRGWTEAFF. Complete variable domain (other parts from reference TRBV9 and TRBJ1-1): DSGVTQTPKHLITATGQRVTLRCSPRSGDLSVYWYQQSLDQGLQFLIQYYNGEERAKGNILERFSAQQFPDLHSELNLSSLELGDSALYFCASSEWDRGWTEAFFGQGTRLTVV.

The chain joins TRBV18 to TRBJ1-2; D not resolved. V was pared by 4 bases and J by 0 bases, with 15 bases between. CDR3 length: 16 residues. Germline CDR1 and CDR2: KGHSH and LQKENI. In nucleotides, the CDR3 is TGTGCCAGCTCACAACTGGCTAGCGGGCCTAACTATGGCTACACCTTC. Translation gives CASSQLASGPNYGYTF.

V usage is TRBV6-5 and J usage is TRBJ2-2; unclear D gene. The CDR3 runs to 16 residues. Per the germline V gene, CDR1 is MNHEY and CDR2 is SVGAGI. V gave up 0 bases and J gave up 0 bases, with 8 bases separating them. The CDR3 is CASSYSGQANTGELFF. The CDR3 DNA reads TGTGCCAGCAGTTACTCTGGGCAGGCGAACACCGGGGAGCTGTTTTTT.

The DNA for the CDR3 is TGCGCCAGCAGGCCTACTAGCGGGGGGGCCCAAGAGACCCAGTACTTC. It translates to CASRPTSGGAQETQYF. The chain combines TRBV5-1 with TRBJ2-5, with 13 bases identical to TRBD2. The V segment lost 5 bases and the J segment 1 base; nucleotides outside the gene matches: 5. Germline loops: CDR1 SGHRS, CDR2 YFSETQ. This CDR3 is built from 16 residues.

This rearrangement joins TRBV5-1 to TRBJ2-5; 7 bases are shared with TRBD1. This CDR3 comprises 14 residues. Germline V gene lookup returns CDR1 SGHRS and CDR2 YFSETQ. Trimming at V came to 1 base and at J to 3 bases, leaving 3 bases not matched to a gene. The CDR3 loop is CASSLFQGEETQYF. DNA for the CDR3: TGCGCCAGCAGCTTGTTCCAGGGGGAAGAGACCCAGTACTTC.

The genes are TRBV5-4 and TRBJ2-5, with D perhaps TRBD2 (5 bases). The germline V gene encodes CDR1 SGHNT and CDR2 YYREEE (reference sequence). Trimming removed 1 base at V and 5 bases at J, with 9 bases between. This CDR3 comprises 13 residues. Written as DNA, the CDR3 is TGTGCCAGCAGCTTGCGGGGTGTGGAGACCCAGTACTTC. Translating it yields CASSLRGVETQYF.

The chain links TRBV9 to TRBJ1-4; 9 nucleotides match TRBD1. Germline V gene sequence: CDR1 SGDLS, CDR2 YYNGEE. V gave up 0 bases and J gave up 7 bases; unmatched junction bases: 10. The CDR3 covers 17 residues. CDR3 bases: TGTGCCAGCAGCGTAGCGTCGCGGGACAGGGTCGGTGAAAAACTGTTTTTT. Its translation: CASSVASRDRVGEKLFF.

This clone was counted once. The CDR3: CATSDSTEYYPGNTIYF. In DNA form, the CDR3 reads TGTGCCACCAGTGATTCGACAGAATACTATCCTGGAAACACCATATATTTT. The rearrangement links TRBV24-1 to TRBJ1-3; possibly TRBD1 for D (5 bases). Germline V gene sequence: CDR1 KGHDR, CDR2 SFDVKD. The CDR3 spans 17 residues. The ends were cut back, 2 bases at V and 2 bases at J, with 15 bases in the middle.

V usage is TRBV7-2 and J usage is TRBJ2-7; 8 bases align to TRBD1. Trimming took 4 bases from V and 0 from J; bases not matched to a gene: 5. The CDR3 runs 15 residues. Germline-derived CDR1 and CDR2 are SGHTA and FQGNSA. Here the CDR3 DNA reads TGTGCCAGCAGCTCGCGGACAGGGATCTCCTACGAGCAGTACTTC. This gives the protein CASSSRTGISYEQYF.

This chain connects TRBV5-1 to TRBJ1-1; D is unclear. The CDR3 sequence is 13 residues long. Between the trimmed V and J ends, which lost 0 bases and 3 bases, there was a span of 6 bases. CDR1 is SGHRS and CDR2 is YFSETQ in the germline V gene. CDR3 region: CASSLGEYTEAFF. The DNA of the CDR3 is TGCGCCAGCAGCTTGGGGGAGTACACTGAAGCTTTCTTT.

The rearrangement links TRBV12-3 or TRBV12-4 to TRBJ1-4, with D maybe TRBD1 (5 bases). V was clipped by 7 bases and J by 8 bases, with 14 bases between them. This CDR3 region has 13 residues. The CDR3 loop reads CASTIGGGEKLFF. As DNA, the CDR3 is TGTGCCAGCACGATCGGGGGAGGGGAAAAACTGTTTTTT.

The chain is built from TRBV12-3 or TRBV12-4 and TRBJ1-1, with D unresolved. V dropped 6 bases and J dropped 3 bases, with 8 bases sitting between them. This CDR3 spans 12 amino acids. CDR3 residues: CASRWADTEAFF. The CDR3 DNA sequence: TGTGCCAGCAGATGGGCTGACACTGAAGCTTTCTTT.

This chain links TRBV5-1 with TRBJ2-5, with 7 nucleotides matching TRBD1. The CDR3 sequence is 14 residues long. The V gene end was trimmed by 4 bases and the J gene end by 5 bases; junction bases not matched to a gene: 8. CDR1 and CDR2 from the germline V gene are SGHRS and YFSETQ. DNA of the CDR3: TGCGCCAGCAGCGTCCCGACAGGGATGGAGACCCAGTACTTC. Translating it yields CASSVPTGMETQYF.

This clone is a singleton in its sample. The chain carries TRBV30 and TRBJ1-1, with D possibly TRBD1 on 5 matching bases. Germline V gives CDR1 GTSNPN, CDR2 SVGIG (reference sequence). V dropped 2 bases and J dropped 1 base, with 8 bases sitting between them. CDR3 length equals 13 residues. CDR3: CAWSRQRNTEAFF. CDR3 DNA sequence: TGTGCCTGGAGTCGACAGAGGAACACTGAAGCTTTCTTT.

The genes are TRBV29-1 and TRBJ1-2; D not certain. V lost 4 bases, J lost 0 bases, and 9 bases lay in between. The CDR3 is 13 amino acids. Germline CDR1 is SQVTM and CDR2 is ANQGSEA. CDR3 in amino acids: CSVAPLTNYGYTF. The CDR3 DNA follows: TGCAGCGTTGCCCCTCTTACTAACTATGGCTACACCTTC.

This chain links TRBV7-8 with TRBJ2-1, with a weak D call TRBD2 (5 bases). Trimming left V 4 bases short and J 9 bases short, with 10 bases between. Germline CDR1 reads SGHVS; CDR2 reads FQNEAQ. The CDR3 covers 12 residues. This chain's CDR3 is CASSSQGGEQFF. The CDR3 bases are TGTGCCAGCAGCTCTCAAGGAGGTGAGCAGTTCTTC.

CDR3 in amino acids: CASSPSGSNEKLFF. Here the CDR3 DNA reads TGTGCCAGCAGCCCCTCGGGATCTAATGAAAAACTGTTTTTT. The chain has TRBV7-2 and TRBJ1-4, with no clear D. This CDR3 region has 14 residues. Trimming removed 5 bases from V and 3 bases from J, with 10 bases in between. From germline, CDR1 is SGHTA and CDR2 FQGNSA.

The V call is TRBV4-3, the J call TRBJ2-3; 9 bases match TRBD2. CDR1 is LGHNA and CDR2 is YSLEER in the germline V gene. V lost 0 bases to trimming and J lost 1 base; unmatched junction nucleotides: 5. This CDR3 comprises 17 residues. This CDR3 is CASSQDRAGGRTDTQYF. CDR3 DNA sequence: TGCGCCAGCAGCCAAGATAGAGCGGGAGGTCGCACAGATACGCAGTATTTT.

This clone was counted only a few times. CDR3 sequence reads: CASSTRQGTEAFF. The CDR3 DNA reads TGTGCCAGCAGCACCCGACAGGGCACTGAAGCTTTCTTT. V and J are TRBV9 and TRBJ1-1; 7 nucleotides align to TRBD1. V gave up 4 bases and J gave up 4 bases; unmatched junction bases: 4. This CDR3 contains 13 residues. Germline lookup yields CDR1 SGDLS and CDR2 YYNGEE.

The chain carries TRBV5-1 and TRBJ2-1, with a weak D call TRBD1 (6 bases). The CDR3 runs to 15 residues. Germline V gene lookup returns CDR1 SGHRS and CDR2 YFSETQ. Trimming took 3 bases from V and 8 from J, leaving 18 bases between them. CDR3 DNA: TGCGCCAGCAGCTCGACGACCACAGGGTTCGATGAGCAGTTCTTC. Amino acids: CASSSTTTGFDEQFF.

The V gene is TRBV18, the J gene TRBJ1-2; 10 nucleotides agree with TRBD1. With 6 bases clipped from V and 3 bases from J, the junction kept 7 bases outside the gene matches. This CDR3 contains 15 residues. Germline values: CDR1 KGHSH, CDR2 LQKENI. The DNA of the CDR3 is TGTGCCAGCTCGCCCGGGACAGGGGAATACTATGGCTACACCTTC. It encodes CASSPGTGEYYGYTF.

This chain uses TRBV12-3 or TRBV12-4 with TRBJ1-5, with D unclear. This CDR3 has 13 residues. Between the trimmed V and J ends, which lost 3 bases and 9 bases, there was a span of 12 bases. The CDR3 DNA reads TGTGCCAGCAGTTTGGACTCTTTTGGGCCCCAGCATTTT. It encodes CASSLDSFGPQHF.

This clone was seen only once. The CDR3 sequence is CASSVVPWGETGELFF. The CDR3 DNA follows: TGTGCCAGCAGCGTAGTACCATGGGGGGAGACCGGGGAGCTGTTTTTT. The rearrangement uses TRBV9 and TRBJ2-2; maybe TRBD2 (6 bases). Germline V gene data show CDR1 as SGDLS and CDR2 as YYNGEE. Trimming shortened V by 0 bases and J by 5 bases, and 14 bases separated the two germline ends. The CDR3 is 16 amino acids.

The chain joins TRBV7-2 to TRBJ1-5; 10 positions match TRBD1. Germline CDR1 SGHTA, CDR2 FQGNSA. The CDR3 runs 14 residues. V lost 5 bases and J lost 5; bases outside the gene matches: 3. CDR3 sequence (DNA): TGTGCCAGCAGCGCCGGGACAGGGGATCAGCCCCAGCATTTT. It encodes CASSAGTGDQPQHF.

This chain uses TRBV3-1 (or the pseudogene TRBV3-2) with TRBJ2-1, with 11 nucleotides matching TRBD2. The germline gives CDR1 LGHDT, CDR2 YNNKEL (reference sequence). The CDR3 has 17 residues. With V trimmed by 5 bases and J by 1 base, 7 bases remained unmatched. CDR3 loop: CASSKRWTSGSYNEQFF. DNA for the CDR3: TGTGCCAGCAGCAAAAGGTGGACTAGCGGGTCCTACAATGAGCAGTTCTTC.

V usage is TRBV11-2 and J usage is TRBJ2-7; TRBD2 might be the D (6 bases). Germline lookup yields CDR1 SGHAT and CDR2 FQNNGV. This CDR3 contains 13 residues. With 4 bases removed from V and 4 bases from J, the gap between germline ends came to 11 bases. The CDR3 loop reads CASSWPGVYEQYV. The CDR3 coding sequence is TGTGCCAGCAGCTGGCCGGGAGTTTACGAGCAGTACGTC.

The V and J genes are TRBV10-2 and TRBJ1-2, with D possibly TRBD1 on 6 matching bases. Germline-derived CDR1 and CDR2 are WSHSY and SAAADI. This CDR3 comprises 11 residues. Between the trimmed V and J ends, which lost 6 bases and 10 bases, there was a span of 12 bases. The chain's CDR3 is CASSLGQTYTF. The DNA for the CDR3 is TGCGCCAGCAGCCTTGGACAGACCTACACCTTC.